The 25 T cell receptor beta chains in this list originate from one sample, sequenced in a study of blood T cells in healthy people across ages (dated by TCRdb to 2013 to 2016). Receptor libraries were prepared by 5' RACE. Sequencing used an Illumina HiSeq 2500. A second roughly 7 to 12 cycle PCR used a sample-barcoded 5' primer and a J-beta primer mix. TCRdb itself trimmed the public reads at Q25 with fastp, ran MiXCR and retained productive beta chains. Rows merge per CDR3 protein into single entries with the most common DNA and genes. The sample records over a million distinct CDR3 sequences, almost 25% of which are singletons. Around 0.7% of the sample goes to the ten largest clones. This sample also belongs to another study, concerning T cells of mothers and their children.

Sequences were obtained from blood. The receptors stem from a girl aged 2 to 10 in good health.

The table lists this clonotype with a few counts. This chain links TRBV28 with TRBJ1-2; 8 bases fit TRBD1. CDR1 is MDHEN, CDR2 SYDVKM, per germline. CDR3 length equals 15 residues. V shed 6 bases and J 4 bases; nucleotides not matched to a gene: 10. The CDR3 DNA reads as TGTGCCAGCAGCCCCCCGGACAGGGTGGGCTATGGCTACACCTTC. This translates into CASSPPDRVGYGYTF.

Worth noting for this clonotype: One end of the junction does not line up with germline, which may come from a read error. V gene TRBV7-7 combines with J gene TRBJ2-3; TRBD1 might be the D (5 bases). Per germline, CDR1 SSHAT and CDR2 FNYEAQ (reference sequence). There are 13 residues in the CDR3. CDR3 coding DNA: TGTGCTAGCAGCTTAGGGGATTGGGATACGCAGTATTTT. Translated: CASSLGDWDTQYF.

The chain uses TRBV24-1 and TRBJ2-3; TRBD2 matches at 10 bases. The germline CDR1 and CDR2 sequences are KGHDR and SFDVKD. This CDR3 has 16 amino acids. Trimming cost V 5 bases and J 0 bases; bases outside gene matches: 4. The CDR3 reads CATSGGLAESTDTQYF. DNA of the CDR3: TGTGCCACCAGTGGTGGACTAGCGGAAAGCACAGATACGCAGTATTTT.

The rearrangement uses TRBV5-1 and TRBJ2-5, with TRBD1 as a possible D gene (6 bases). The length of the CDR3 is 14 residues. Between the trimmed V and J ends, which lost 5 bases and 3 bases, there was a span of 14 bases. Germline V lookup: CDR1 SGHRS, CDR2 YFSETQ. This CDR3 reads CASRPEQGEETQYF. CDR3 bases: TGCGCCAGCAGGCCGGAACAGGGAGAAGAGACCCAGTACTTC. The full variable domain, rest sourced from reference TRBV5-1 and TRBJ2-5, is KAGVTQTPRYLIKTRGQQVTLSCSPISGHRSVSWYQQTPGQGLQFLFEYFSETQRNKGNFPGRFSGRQFSNSRSEMNVSTLELGDSALYLCASRPEQGEETQYFGPGTRLLVL.

The table lists this clonotype with a few counts. The chain carries TRBV5-1 and TRBJ2-1, with no clear D. V shed 7 bases and J shed 6 bases, with 17 bases lying between them. CDR1 and CDR2 (germline): SGHRS, YFSETQ. This CDR3 has 14 residues. CDR3 amino acids: CASFLRAETNEQFF. The CDR3 DNA sequence: TGCGCCAGCTTCCTCCGGGCCGAGACCAATGAGCAGTTCTTC.

The table lists this clonotype with a few counts. The chain has TRBV6-5 and TRBJ2-5; D may be TRBD2 (6 bases). Gene TRBJ2-7 matches the end of the DNA better, so the J call may be wrong. This CDR3 spans 14 amino acids. Germline V gene data show CDR1 as MNHEY and CDR2 as SVGAGI. As DNA, the CDR3 is TGTGCCAGCAGTAGATACGGGGGAAGCTACGAGCAGTACTTC. Protein sequence: CASSRYGGSYEQYF.

This chain joins TRBV11-2 and TRBJ2-1; 13 bases are shared with TRBD2. This CDR3 is built from 21 residues. The junction had 16 bases not matched to a gene; V was cut back by 3 bases and J by 2 bases. In germline, CDR1 is SGHAT, CDR2 FQNNGV. The CDR3: CASSLFWGRTSGSETYNEQFF. The CDR3 bases are TGTGCCAGCAGCTTGTTTTGGGGTCGGACTAGCGGGAGTGAGACCTACAATGAGCAGTTCTTC.

This clonotype was found a few times. At one end, the junction sequence differs from germline, possibly due to a read error. The chain couples TRBV5-4 to TRBJ2-7; the D call may be TRBD1 or TRBD2 (6 bases each). The CDR3 is made up of 11 amino acids. Looked up from germline, CDR1 is SGHNT and CDR2 is YYREEE (reference sequence). The CDR3 sequence is CASGGGGTQCF. CDR3 in DNA: TGTGCCAGCGGAGGAGGGGGGACGCAGTGCTTC.

The CDR3, as DNA: TGTGCCAGCAGACCATCTAGTCGGTCCTACAATGAGCAGTTCTTC. Its translation is CASRPSSRSYNEQFF. This chain links TRBV6-5 with TRBJ2-1, with no clear D. The CDR3 spans 15 residues. CDR1 and CDR2 from the germline V gene are MNHEY and SVGAGI. V shed 6 bases and J shed 1 base, with 13 bases lying between them.

A few counts support this clonotype. The chain couples TRBV12-3 or TRBV12-4 to TRBJ2-5, with TRBD2 identical over 14 bases. With the DNA end fitting TRBJ2-7 better, the J assignment may be wrong. CDR3 length equals 18 residues. Written as DNA, the CDR3 is TGTGCCAGCAGCCAAGGACTAGCGGGAGGTGACGATTCCTACGAGCAGTACTTC. This translates into CASSQGLAGGDDSYEQYF.

This clonotype was seen a handful of times. The chain recombines TRBV6-5 with TRBJ1-2; D is possibly TRBD1 (5 bases). CDR3 size: 17 residues. V lost 0 bases to trimming and J lost 3 bases, with 17 bases between them. Germline V gives CDR1 MNHEY, CDR2 SVGAGI. CDR3 sequence: CASSYSGILLGDYGYTF. CDR3 in DNA: TGTGCCAGCAGTTACTCAGGGATTTTGCTGGGGGACTATGGCTACACCTTC.

The chain uses TRBV6-5 and TRBJ2-6; no definite D call. Germline CDR1 is MNHEY and CDR2 is SVGAGI. Trimming removed 6 bases from V and 2 bases from J, with 11 bases in between. This CDR3 contains 15 residues. Written as DNA, the CDR3 is TGTGCCAGCAGGCCAGACCCAGCTGGGGCCAACGTCCTGACTTTC. Amino acid sequence: CASRPDPAGANVLTF.

This chain connects TRBV4-1 to TRBJ2-5; possibly TRBD2 for D (5 bases). The end of the DNA fits TRBJ2-7 better, so the J call may be wrong. CDR1 is MGHRA, CDR2 YSYEKL, per germline. CDR3 size: 14 residues. CDR3 loop: CASSQRGSGDEQYF. Here the CDR3 DNA reads TGCGCCAGCAGCCAAAGAGGGTCTGGGGACGAGCAGTACTTC.

In its sample, this clonotype was seen a few times. The J gene is TRBJ1-3, the V gene TRBV9, with unresolved D. V lost 1 base, J lost 8 bases, and 10 bases lay in between. CDR1 and CDR2 from the germline V gene are SGDLS and YYNGEE. The CDR3 has 13 amino acids. This CDR3 reads CASSVQPSDTIYF. The CDR3 DNA sequence: TGTGCCAGCAGCGTACAGCCCTCGGACACCATATATTTT.

Only a few counts were recorded for this clonotype. In nucleotides, the CDR3 is TGTGCCAGCAGCACGCAGGGGGCGCGCAATGGCTACACCTTC. Its protein product is CASSTQGARNGYTF. The rearrangement uses TRBV28 and TRBJ1-2, with 8 bases matching TRBD1. Germline-derived CDR1 and CDR2 are MDHEN and SYDVKM. With 6 bases clipped from V and 6 bases from J, the junction kept 9 bases outside the gene matches. The CDR3 runs to 14 residues.

In this sample, this clonotype turned up many times. The junction departs from germline at one end; a sequencing error may be responsible. This rearrangement joins TRBV4-3 to TRBJ2-7, with D possibly matching TRBD2 (5 bases). The CDR3 runs to 13 residues. Germline CDR1 reads LGHNA; CDR2 reads YSLEER. CDR3 residues: CASSQGLGYEQYF. CDR3 DNA: TGTGCCAGCAGCCAAGGACTCGGCTACGAGCAGTACTTC.

V gene TRBV28 combines with J gene TRBJ1-5; 7 bases match TRBD1. Per germline, CDR1 MDHEN and CDR2 SYDVKM. CDR3 size: 14 residues. V was clipped by 8 bases and J by 6 bases; unmatched bases: 10. CDR3 loop: CASRQGGGGQPQHF. The CDR3 coding sequence is TGTGCCAGCCGCCAGGGGGGAGGAGGTCAGCCCCAGCATTTT.

The chain is built from TRBV13 and TRBJ2-3; possible D gene TRBD2, 6 bases. This CDR3 region has 12 residues. The germline CDR1 and CDR2 sequences are PRHDT and FYEKMQ (reference sequence). Trimming removed 9 bases from V and 12 bases from J, with 19 bases in between. The DNA of the CDR3 is TGTGCCAGTGGGGGGTTGGAGAAAACACAGTATTTT. This encodes CASGGLEKTQYF.

This clonotype was counted only a few times. This chain uses TRBV7-2 with TRBJ1-2, with TRBD1 matching over 7 bases. This CDR3 contains 15 residues. Germline V gene sequence: CDR1 SGHTA, CDR2 FQGNSA. V was pared by 1 base and J by 3 bases, with 5 bases of the junction left unmatched. The CDR3 loop reads CASSLDGGTDYGYTF. The CDR3, as DNA: TGTGCCAGCAGCTTAGATGGCGGGACAGACTATGGCTACACCTTC.

This clonotype was counted between two and nine times. The V gene is TRBV12-3 or TRBV12-4, the J gene TRBJ1-2; no reliable D call. Trimming removed 10 bases from V and 8 bases from J, with 17 bases in between. The CDR3 length is 12 residues. CDR3 sequence: CATLDGFSGYTF. Here the CDR3 DNA reads TGTGCCACCCTGGATGGGTTTAGCGGCTACACCTTC.

Many counts were recorded for this clonotype. This chain connects TRBV12-3 or TRBV12-4 to TRBJ2-3; the match to TRBD1 covers 9 bases. The junction had 9 bases not matched to a gene; V was cut back by 5 bases and J by 3 bases. This CDR3 has 16 amino acids. CDR3 DNA sequence: TGTGCCAGCAGTCCGTCCGGGACAGGGTTTACAGATACGCAGTATTTT. This encodes CASSPSGTGFTDTQYF.

The V and J genes are TRBV20-1 and TRBJ1-2, with D unclear. V shed 0 bases and J shed 6 bases, with 11 bases lying between them. CDR3 length: 13 amino acids. CDR1 and CDR2 (germline): DFQATT, SNEGSKA (reference sequence). DNA for the CDR3: TGCAGTGCTAGAGATCTGTGGACGGATGGCTACACCTTC. It codes for CSARDLWTDGYTF.

The V and J genes are TRBV20-1 and TRBJ2-1; D is uncertain. V was cut by 4 bases and J by 3 bases, with 4 bases left in between. The CDR3 has 11 amino acids. Germline assignment: CDR1 DFQATT and CDR2 SNEGSKA (reference sequence). The DNA for the CDR3 is TGCAGTGCTACGGACTACAATGAGCAGTTCTTC. Its translation: CSATDYNEQFF.

J is TRBJ2-7 and V is TRBV7-8; 8 bases match TRBD1. V shed 1 base, J shed 4 bases, and the junction held 6 bases outside the gene matches. Germline CDR1 reads SGHVS; CDR2 reads FQNEAQ. There are 15 residues in the CDR3. CDR3 DNA: TGTGCCAGCAGCTTAGAGACAGGGGTTTTGTACGAGCAGTACTTC. Its protein product is CASSLETGVLYEQYF.

V gene TRBV7-2 combines with J gene TRBJ2-5; D not resolved. The CDR3 consists of 16 residues. Germline-derived CDR1 and CDR2 are SGHTA and FQGNSA. V lost 5 bases and J lost 2, with 18 bases in between. CDR3: CASSPAIGSLQETQYF. CDR3 sequence (DNA): TGTGCCAGCAGCCCGGCTATCGGGTCACTGCAAGAGACCCAGTACTTC. Based on the CDR3 plus reference TRBV7-2 and TRBJ2-5, the full variable domain is GAGVSQSPSNKVTEKGKDVELRCDPISGHTALYWYRQSLGQGLEFLIYFQGNSAPDKSGLPSDRFSAERTGGSVSTLTIQRTQQEDSAVYLCASSPAIGSLQETQYFGPGTRLLVL.